This is a list of T cell receptor beta chains from one sample in a study of blood T cells in healthy people across ages. TCRdb called the 5' RACE reads again in MiXCR, with one record for every CDR3 protein. This sample has hundreds of thousands of distinct CDR3 sequences, with under 25% found just once. Sequencing input: blood. These TCRs come from a man aged 70 or older in good health. CDR3s include the opening cysteine and the closing phenylalanine or tryptophan. The D gene is left open where the match is weak. Only some rows state a clone size, as once, few, many or a class for expanded clones.

j_call d_call v_call clone_size cdr3_nt cdr3_aa
TRBJ1-6 - TRBV20-1 - TGCAGTGCTAGCCTACAGGCGAATTCACCCCTCCACTTT CSASLQANSPLHF
TRBJ1-4 - TRBV6-5 - TGTGCCAGCAGTCTCGAACCAGGTGAAAAACTGTTTTTT CASSLEPGEKLFF
TRBJ2-5 - TRBV4-3 many TGCGCCAGCAGCCGAAACCGGGGGCAAGAGACCCAGTACTTC CASSRNRGQETQYF
TRBJ2-1 TRBD1 TRBV7-3 few TGTGCCAGCAGCAAGGACAGGAGCTCCTACAATGAGCAGTTCTTC CASSKDRSSYNEQFF
TRBJ2-7 - TRBV7-3 - TGTGCCAGCAGCCCGAACCCGAGCTCCTACGAGCAGTACTTC CASSPNPSSYEQYF
TRBJ2-5 - TRBV28 many TGTGCCAGCAGTTCCCGACAGGTCCAAGAGACCCAGTACTTC CASSSRQVQETQYF
TRBJ1-5 - TRBV30 - TGTGCCTGGAGTGCGGGGAAGGGCAATCAGCCCCAGCATTTT CAWSAGKGNQPQHF
TRBJ2-1 TRBD1 TRBV5-1 - TGCGCCAGCAGCTTGGAAGCGCCGGGACAGGCCTACAATGAGCAGTTCTTC CASSLEAPGQAYNEQFF
TRBJ1-4 - TRBV7-2 - TGTGCCAGCAGCTTAGACGGGGGGCGGCCCAGTGAAAAACTGTTTTTT CASSLDGGRPSEKLFF
TRBJ1-5 - TRBV6-1 - TGTGCCAGCAGTGCGGACGGCTCTAGCAATCAGCCCCAGCATTTT CASSADGSSNQPQHF
TRBJ2-1 - TRBV6-2/TRBV6-3 - TGTGCCAGCACCTGGACCAGAAACAATGAGCAGTTCTTC CASTWTRNNEQFF
TRBJ2-2 TRBD1 TRBV20-1 - TGCAGTGCTAGTTCCGTGACAGGGGGCGCGGGTGGGGAGCTGTTTTTT CSASSVTGGAGGELFF
TRBJ2-1 TRBD2 TRBV20-1 many TGCAGTGCTACCCGGACTAGCGGCGATGAGCAGTTCTTC CSATRTSGDEQFF
TRBJ2-7 - TRBV20-1 many TGCAGTGCCGGGACTCCGGGACAGTCCTACGAGCAGTACTTC CSAGTPGQSYEQYF
TRBJ2-1 - TRBV24-1 - TGTGCCACCCAACAGGGTTGGGGTGGGAGTCCCCACTTC CATQQGWGGSPHF
TRBJ2-1 TRBD1 TRBV24-1 - TGTGCCACCAGTGAGCCAACAGGGGTTGAGCAGTTCTTC CATSEPTGVEQFF
TRBJ2-7 TRBD2 TRBV9 few TGTGCCAGCAGCGTAGATACTAGCGGGGCCTACGAGCAGTACTTC CASSVDTSGAYEQYF
TRBJ2-3 - TRBV20-1 - TGCAGTGCTAGTGTACGATCGGGAGCGGGAGATACGCAGTATTTT CSASVRSGAGDTQYF
TRBJ2-1 - TRBV6-1 few TGTGCCAGCAGTGACGTCCGCCTTGGGAAAGAGACCCGGTACTTC CASSDVRLGKETRYF
TRBJ2-1 TRBD1 TRBV20-1 - TGCAGTGCTAGAGGGGGACAGGGGGCAACCCTTAGCTCCTACAATGAGCAGTTCTTC CSARGGQGATLSSYNEQFF
TRBJ2-6 TRBD1 TRBV5-6 - TGTGCCAGCAGCTCAGGAAGGGACAGCTCTGGGGCCAACGTCCTGACTTTC CASSSGRDSSGANVLTF
TRBJ2-1 - TRBV11-1 few TGTGCCAGCTACTCAGCCGACAGGACGACTAGTCTCCACTCCTACAATGAGCAGTTCTTC CASYSADRTTSLHSYNEQFF
TRBJ2-5 TRBD2 TRBV6-5 - TGTGCCAGCAGGGACGGGACTAGAGAGTGGGAGACCCAGTACTTC CASRDGTREWETQYF
TRBJ2-7 TRBD2 TRBV25-1 - TGTGCCACAGCGGGAGATGATGGGGGATCTAACGAGCAGTACTTC CATAGDDGGSNEQYF
TRBJ2-7 TRBD1 TRBV18 few TGTGCCAGCTCACCTGGGGACAGGGATTCCTACGAGCAGTACTTC CASSPGDRDSYEQYF
TRBJ2-5 - TRBV12-3/TRBV12-4 - TGTGCCAGCACCAGTACTGGGGAGACCCAGTACTTC CASTSTGETQYF